This TCR beta chain comes out of a study of cytomegalovirus exposure and HLA in healthy donors. The PCR was carried out with 60 Vbeta primers and 13 Jbeta primers. TCRdb's table, derived via immunoSEQ multiplex PCR, lists solely in-frame clones and lacks some. The table shows about 150,000 clones, with about three quarters occurring only once. Trimming pared 5 bases from V and 6 bases from J, leaving 13 bases between. CDR3 length: 14 residues. Per germline, CDR1 MNHNS and CDR2 SASEGT. Sequenced sample: PBMCs. This clonotype originated in a man aged 30 to 45 in good health and CMV-seropositive. The chain has TRBV6-1 and TRBJ2-2; a weak D match, TRBD2 (6 bases). CDR3 amino acids: CASSSRGTSGELFF. CDR3 DNA sequence: TGTGCCAGCAGTTCCCGCGGGACGTCCGGGGAGCTGTTTTTT.